This entry features one TCR beta chain sequence. Clones were read by immunoSEQ multiplex PCR, and TCRdb kept only the in-frame ones, dropping some. The sample shows 330,000 or so clones, 89% of them seen only once. The entry originates in a study of blood T cell repertoires in COVID-19. V gave up 2 bases and J gave up 6 bases, with 11 bases separating them. Per the germline V gene, CDR1 is MNHEY and CDR2 is SMNVEV (reference sequence). The CDR3 totals 13 residues. The V and J genes are TRBV27 and TRBJ2-7; possible D gene TRBD1, 5 bases. This clonotype was obtained from a woman aged 55-75 years with COVID-19, enrolled during active disease. Sequenced: peripheral blood. The CDR3: CASSLRDRREQYF. In nucleotides, the CDR3 is TGTGCCAGCAGTTTACGCGACAGACGCGAGCAGTACTTC.